The clone carrying this TCR beta chain has a handful of counts. The data are from a study of blood T cells in healthy people across ages. Through a sample-barcoded 5' primer and a J-beta primer mix, a second PCR was run for roughly 7 to 12 cycles. Researchers report that a template-switch adaptor with 12 random nucleotides tagged each cDNA molecule. TCRdb re-analysed the 5' RACE reads in MiXCR, keeping a single row per CDR3 protein. The sample lists some 1 million distinct CDR3 sequences, 45% occurring once. With 1 base removed from V and 3 bases from J, the gap between germline ends came to 4 bases. This CDR3 contains 14 residues. The germline V gene has CDR1 SGHNT and CDR2 YENEEA. Each individual donor underwent a draw of approximately 10 milliliters of peripheral blood. PBMCs were isolated at a quantity of at least 6.5 million per sample. Samples each yielded at least 6 micrograms of total RNA.

The sample was blood. The sequence derives from a woman aged 55-70 years in good health. V gene TRBV11-3 combines with J gene TRBJ2-6; no reliable D call. The CDR3 is CASSLAFGANVLTF. The CDR3 coding sequence is TGTGCCAGCAGCTTAGCTTTTGGGGCCAACGTCCTGACTTTC.